This T cell receptor beta chain was sequenced in a study of T cell responses to AZD1222 COVID-19 vaccine. TCRdb's copy holds only in-frame clones and misses some; the assay was immunoSEQ multiplex PCR. The sample lists about 150,000 clones, roughly 91% occurring once. Findings of the study overall: It should be noted that donors were predominantly white British and more often female, and clonal diversity was possibly underestimated. Researchers report vaccine-associated CD4 TCRs spanning spike, with dominance at 160-218 and 743-854.

As for this clone: Its specificity is unknown.

The source is an adult who received the AZD1222 COVID-19 vaccine. The sequences come from peripheral blood, collected 28 days after the second AZD1222 dose.

The CDR3 DNA reads TGTGCCAGCAGTTTACCAGGGGTGAATTCACCCCTCCACTTT. Protein sequence: CASSLPGVNSPLHF. The chain combines TRBV28 with TRBJ1-6, with D maybe TRBD1 (6 bases). The V gene's germline CDR1 is MDHEN and CDR2 SYDVKM. The CDR3 is made up of 14 amino acids. The V gene lost 2 bases and the J gene lost 7 bases, with 9 bases spanning the gap.